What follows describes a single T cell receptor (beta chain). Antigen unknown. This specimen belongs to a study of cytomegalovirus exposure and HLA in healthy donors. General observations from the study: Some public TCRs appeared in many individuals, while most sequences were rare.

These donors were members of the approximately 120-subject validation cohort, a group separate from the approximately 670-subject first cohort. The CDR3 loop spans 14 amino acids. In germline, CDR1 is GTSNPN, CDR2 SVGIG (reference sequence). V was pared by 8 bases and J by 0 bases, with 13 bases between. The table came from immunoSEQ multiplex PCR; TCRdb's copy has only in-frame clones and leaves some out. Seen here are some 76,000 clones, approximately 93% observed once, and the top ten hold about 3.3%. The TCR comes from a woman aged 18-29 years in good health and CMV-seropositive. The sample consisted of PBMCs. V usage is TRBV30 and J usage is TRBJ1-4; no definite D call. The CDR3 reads CARDTGTTNEKLFF. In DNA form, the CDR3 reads TGTGCCAGAGACACGGGGACAACTAATGAAAAACTGTTTTTT.